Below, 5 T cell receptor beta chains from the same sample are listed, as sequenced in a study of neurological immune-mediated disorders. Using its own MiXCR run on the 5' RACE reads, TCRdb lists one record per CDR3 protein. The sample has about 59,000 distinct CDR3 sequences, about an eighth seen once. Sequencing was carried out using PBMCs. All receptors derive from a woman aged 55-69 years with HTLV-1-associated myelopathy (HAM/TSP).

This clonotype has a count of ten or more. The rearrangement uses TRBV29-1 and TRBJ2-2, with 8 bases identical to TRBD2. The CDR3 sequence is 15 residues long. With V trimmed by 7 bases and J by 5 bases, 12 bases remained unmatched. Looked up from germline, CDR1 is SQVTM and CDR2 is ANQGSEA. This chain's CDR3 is CSATDSSGNTGELFF. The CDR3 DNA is TGCAGCGCTACCGACAGTAGCGGGAATACCGGGGAGCTGTTTTTT.

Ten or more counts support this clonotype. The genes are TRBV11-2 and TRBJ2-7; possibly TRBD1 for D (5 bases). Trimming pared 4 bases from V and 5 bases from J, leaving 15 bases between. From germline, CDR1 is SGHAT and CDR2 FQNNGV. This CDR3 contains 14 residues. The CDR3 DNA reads TGTGCCAGCAGCTCCGAGGCCAGGGTGCACGAGCAGTACTTC. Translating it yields CASSSEARVHEQYF.

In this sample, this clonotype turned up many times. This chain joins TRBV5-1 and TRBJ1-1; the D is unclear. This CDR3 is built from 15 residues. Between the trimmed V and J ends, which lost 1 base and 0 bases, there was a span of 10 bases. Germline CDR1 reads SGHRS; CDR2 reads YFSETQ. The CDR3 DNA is TGCGCCAGCAGCTTGCGCGGCAACCTGAACACTGAAGCTTTCTTT. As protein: CASSLRGNLNTEAFF.

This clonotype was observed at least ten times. The chain's CDR3 is CSARPGHSSYEQYF. The DNA for the CDR3 is TGCAGTGCTAGGCCGGGACACAGCTCCTACGAGCAGTACTTC. The rearrangement joins TRBV20-1 to TRBJ2-7; maybe TRBD1 (6 bases). Germline lookup yields CDR1 DFQATT and CDR2 SNEGSKA (reference sequence). V shed 3 bases and J shed 0 bases, with 12 bases lying between them. The CDR3 contains 14 residues.

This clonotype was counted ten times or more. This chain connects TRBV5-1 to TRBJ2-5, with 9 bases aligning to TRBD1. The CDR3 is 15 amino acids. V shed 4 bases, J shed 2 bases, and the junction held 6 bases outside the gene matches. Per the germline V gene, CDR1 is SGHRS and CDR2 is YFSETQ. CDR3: CASSPLDRGQETQYF. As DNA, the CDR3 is TGCGCCAGCAGCCCCCTGGACAGGGGACAAGAGACCCAGTACTTC.